The 26 T cell receptor beta chains below come from one sample, sequenced in a study of blood T cell repertoires in COVID-19. Clones were read by immunoSEQ multiplex PCR, and TCRdb kept only the in-frame ones, dropping some. This sample has roughly 300,000 clones, with roughly 86% found just once. The sequenced sample was peripheral blood. Receptors originate from a woman aged 45-60 years who had recovered from COVID-19.

The chain uses TRBV4-3 and TRBJ1-2, with TRBD1 matching over 10 bases. The V segment lost 2 bases and the J segment 8 bases; nucleotides outside the gene matches: 5. The CDR3 is 14 amino acids. Per the germline V gene, CDR1 is LGHNA and CDR2 is YSLEER. DNA of the CDR3: TGCGCCAGCAGCCAAAAGACAGGGGGCGCGGGCTACACCTTC. Its translation: CASSQKTGGAGYTF.

The genes are TRBV4-2 and TRBJ2-7, with 7 bases fitting TRBD2. This CDR3 is 16 amino acids long. J lost 6 bases, V lost 1 base, and 12 bases had no gene match. Germline values: CDR1 LGHNA, CDR2 YNFKEQ. In DNA form, the CDR3 reads TGTGCCAGCAGCCAAGCAGGGCCGGGAGGAGCTCGCGAGCAGTACTTC. It encodes CASSQAGPGGAREQYF.

The rearrangement links TRBV6-5 to TRBJ1-2; 9 nucleotides line up with TRBD1. Germline CDR1 is MNHEY and CDR2 is SVGAGI. The CDR3 extends over 12 amino acids. With V trimmed by 5 bases and J by 9 bases, 4 bases remained unmatched. CDR3 protein: CASSRTGDRYTF. CDR3 nucleotides: TGTGCCAGCAGTCGGACAGGGGATCGCTACACCTTC.

V and J are TRBV6-5 and TRBJ1-6; 7 nucleotides align to TRBD1. Germline-derived CDR1 and CDR2 are MNHEY and SVGAGI. Germline trimming cut 3 bases from V and 7 bases from J; bases unmatched to any gene: 9. CDR3 length: 16 residues. The CDR3 loop reads CASSYILPGGNSPLHF. The CDR3, as DNA: TGTGCCAGCAGTTATATCCTTCCAGGGGGAAATTCACCCCTCCACTTT.

The chain joins TRBV15 to TRBJ2-3, with 8 bases fitting TRBD2. This CDR3 has 14 amino acids. The germline CDR1 and CDR2 sequences are LNHNV and YYDKDF (reference sequence). V shed 0 bases and J 5 bases; nucleotides not matched to a gene: 1. The CDR3 sequence is CATSREAGVDTQYF. CDR3 DNA sequence: TGTGCCACCAGCAGAGAAGCGGGGGTAGATACGCAGTATTTT.

The rearrangement joins TRBV7-8 to TRBJ2-5, with D maybe TRBD2 (6 bases). The CDR3 totals 15 residues. In germline, CDR1 is SGHVS, CDR2 FQNEAQ. Trimming shortened V by 5 bases and J by 4 bases, and 17 bases separated the two germline ends. The CDR3 loop reads CASSTPLVGGETQYF. DNA of the CDR3: TGTGCCAGCAGCACCCCTTTAGTGGGGGGAGAGACCCAGTACTTC.

This chain uses TRBV3-1 (or the pseudogene TRBV3-2) with TRBJ2-2; TRBD2 aligns across 8 bases. The CDR3 length is 17 residues. The trim removed 0 bases at V and 5 bases at J, leaving 8 bases unmatched. Germline loops: CDR1 LGHDT, CDR2 YNNKEL (reference sequence). The CDR3 reads CASSQDPLAGNTGELFF. CDR3 in DNA: TGTGCCAGCAGCCAAGATCCGCTAGCGGGCAATACCGGGGAGCTGTTTTTT.

This clone was picked up a small number of times. The rearrangement links TRBV7-9 to TRBJ2-7, with 8 bases aligning to TRBD1. This CDR3 comprises 15 residues. Unmatched junction bases numbered 5, after V lost 2 bases and J lost 2 bases. In germline, CDR1 is SEHNR, CDR2 FQNEAQ (reference sequence). This CDR3 reads CASSLPRTGTYEQYF. CDR3 nucleotides: TGTGCCAGCAGCTTACCACGGACAGGGACCTACGAGCAGTACTTC. Full variable domain (rest looked up from reference TRBV7-9 and TRBJ2-7): DTGVSQNPRHKITKRGQNVTFRCDPISEHNRLYWYRQTLGQGPEFLTYFQNEAQLEKSRLLSDRFSAERPKGSFSTLEIQRTEQGDSAMYLCASSLPRTGTYEQYFGPGTRLTVT.

V gene TRBV28 combines with J gene TRBJ1-1, with a possible D match to TRBD1 (6 bases). Trimming cost V 6 bases and J 5 bases, with 16 bases left between them. CDR3 length: 14 residues. Germline CDR1 reads MDHEN; CDR2 reads SYDVKM. Here the CDR3 reads CASSPSNQGTEAFF. Written as DNA, the CDR3 is TGTGCCAGCAGCCCCTCTAACCAGGGGACTGAAGCTTTCTTT. Combining the CDR3 with reference TRBV28 and TRBJ1-1 gives the whole variable domain DVKVTQSSRYLVKRTGEKVFLECVQDMDHENMFWYRQDPGLGLRLIYFSYDVKMKEKGDIPEGYSVSREKKERFSLILESASTNQTSMYLCASSPSNQGTEAFFGQGTRLTVV.

The V and J genes are TRBV28 and TRBJ2-5, with 8 nucleotides matching TRBD1. The CDR3 is made up of 15 amino acids. Germline V gene sequence: CDR1 MDHEN, CDR2 SYDVKM. V was pared by 7 bases and J by 5 bases, with 12 bases of the junction left unmatched. The CDR3 sequence is CASNSRGTGEETQYF. For the CDR3, the DNA is TGTGCCAGCAACTCGAGGGGGACAGGCGAGGAGACCCAGTACTTC.

The chain has TRBV28 and TRBJ1-5, with a possible D match to TRBD1 (5 bases). The V gene lost 8 bases and the J gene lost 1 base, with 12 bases spanning the gap. CDR1 and CDR2 from the germline V gene are MDHEN and SYDVKM. The CDR3 consists of 14 residues. CDR3 residues: CASLGGGSNQPQHF. The CDR3, as DNA: TGTGCCAGCTTGGGCGGGGGGAGCAATCAGCCCCAGCATTTT.

This CDR3 is CASSQEHYSNTGELFF. CDR3 DNA: TGCGCCAGCAGCCAAGAGCACTATTCGAACACCGGGGAGCTGTTTTTT. The rearrangement uses TRBV4-1 and TRBJ2-2; D is unclear. The CDR3 runs to 16 residues. V lost 0 bases and J lost 0, with 8 bases in between. Looked up from germline, CDR1 is MGHRA and CDR2 is YSYEKL.

The chain employs TRBV28 and TRBJ2-7, with 8 bases aligning to TRBD1. The trim removed 5 bases at V and 7 bases at J, leaving 10 bases unmatched. This CDR3 has 14 amino acids. Germline V lookup: CDR1 MDHEN, CDR2 SYDVKM. CDR3 sequence: CASSPGTGLWEQYF. The CDR3 coding sequence is TGTGCCAGCAGTCCCGGGACAGGCCTCTGGGAGCAGTACTTC.

This clone was recorded once. The V and J genes are TRBV29-1 and TRBJ1-1; no firm D call. The CDR3 has 12 residues. In germline, CDR1 is SQVTM, CDR2 ANQGSEA. CDR3 amino acids: CSVWQLNTEAFF. The DNA of the CDR3 is TGCAGTGTTTGGCAGTTAAACACTGAAGCTTTCTTT.

CDR3 sequence reads: CASSSHPQQPYGYTF. For the CDR3, the DNA is TGTGCCAGCAGTTCCCACCCCCAACAGCCCTATGGCTACACCTTC. The V call is TRBV27, the J call TRBJ1-2; D unclear. The length of the CDR3 is 15 residues. V lost 4 bases and J 4 bases, leaving 16 bases between the germline ends. Germline CDR1 MNHEY, CDR2 SMNVEV (reference sequence).

This chain joins TRBV3-1 (or the pseudogene TRBV3-2) and TRBJ1-1; D might be TRBD1 (5 bases). The CDR3 totals 16 residues. The V end was cut by 0 bases, the J end by 5 bases, with 16 bases between. Germline CDR1 and CDR2: LGHDT and YNNKEL (reference sequence). The CDR3, as DNA: TGTGCCAGCAGCCAAGACGGCGTCTGGGGGGGGACTGAAGCTTTCTTT. Translated, it gives CASSQDGVWGGTEAFF.

The CDR3 reads CASSLPGQGTDTQYF. The CDR3 coding sequence is TGTGCCAGCAGCTTGCCGGGACAGGGCACAGATACGCAGTATTTT. This chain joins TRBV5-4 and TRBJ2-3; TRBD1 aligns across 8 bases. The trim removed 1 base at V and 1 base at J, leaving 2 bases unmatched. CDR1 is SGHNT, CDR2 YYREEE, per germline (reference sequence). This CDR3 has 15 residues.

CDR3 DNA sequence: TGTGCCAGCAGTTTCGGATCGGGTTCTGGCTACACCTTC. Residues: CASSFGSGSGYTF. The chain recombines TRBV12-3 or TRBV12-4 with TRBJ1-2; D is ambiguous. Trimming removed 3 bases from V and 7 bases from J, with 12 bases in between. The CDR3 has 13 residues.

The rearrangement uses TRBV28 and TRBJ1-2, with D maybe TRBD1 (6 bases). CDR1 and CDR2 from the germline V gene are MDHEN and SYDVKM. The V and J ends lost 4 bases and 4 bases respectively, with 16 bases between them. The CDR3 has 15 amino acids. In nucleotides, the CDR3 is TGTGCCAGCAGTTATTTAGGGTTAGGGGGCTATGGCTACACCTTC. Translated, it gives CASSYLGLGGYGYTF.

This sequence joins TRBV6-2 or TRBV6-3 and TRBJ2-7; maybe TRBD2 (7 bases). Trimming removed 6 bases from V and 1 base from J, with 16 bases in between. Per the germline V gene, CDR1 is MNHEY and CDR2 is SVGEGT. The CDR3 length is 15 residues. The CDR3 DNA is TGTGCCAGCAGGTACCGCGGGGGCGGGTCCTACGAGCAGTACTTC. Translation: CASRYRGGGSYEQYF.

This clone occurred once. The CDR3 here is CASSLQRNSYNEQFF. The DNA for the CDR3 is TGTGCCAGCAGCTTACAGCGTAACTCCTACAATGAGCAGTTCTTC. The chain recombines TRBV7-2 with TRBJ2-1; D is undetermined. The CDR3 contains 15 residues. Trimming took off 2 bases at V and 0 bases at J, with 8 bases between the two ends. The germline V gene has CDR1 SGHTA and CDR2 FQGNSA. The full variable domain, completed using reference TRBV7-2 and TRBJ2-1, is GAGVSQSPSNKVTEKGKDVELRCDPISGHTALYWYRQSLGQGLEFLIYFQGNSAPDKSGLPSDRFSAERTGGSVSTLTIQRTQQEDSAVYLCASSLQRNSYNEQFFGPGTRLTVL.

This chain uses TRBV10-1 with TRBJ1-1; TRBD1 aligns across 11 bases. Germline assignment: CDR1 WNHNN and CDR2 SYGVQD (reference sequence). There are 16 residues in the CDR3. J was trimmed by 3 bases and V by 6 bases; bases with no gene match: 9. In DNA form, the CDR3 reads TGCGCCAGCAGAATTCGGACAGGGGGCATGGACACTGAAGCTTTCTTT. Protein: CASRIRTGGMDTEAFF.

This rearrangement joins TRBV10-3 to TRBJ1-5, with TRBD1 matching 10 bases. J gave up 2 bases and V 8 bases, and 6 bases lay outside the gene matches. The CDR3 length is 15 residues. The germline V gene encodes CDR1 ENHRY and CDR2 SYGVKD. The CDR3, as DNA: TGTGCCATCGTGGTTGGGACAGGGGGCAATCAGCCCCAGCATTTT. Amino acids: CAIVVGTGGNQPQHF.

On this clone: The sample contains more than one DNA sequence encoding this CDR3. This rearrangement joins TRBV7-2 to TRBJ1-2; possibly TRBD1 for D (5 bases). The CDR3 consists of 13 residues. V was clipped by 0 bases and J by 5 bases, with 7 bases between them. Germline V lookup: CDR1 SGHTA, CDR2 FQGNSA. CDR3 in amino acids: CASSLAGDYGYTF. CDR3 DNA sequence: TGTGCCAGCAGCTTAGCAGGGGATTATGGCTACACCTTC.

This clone was recorded a few times. The V gene is TRBV28, the J gene TRBJ2-5, with D perhaps matching TRBD1 (6 bases). The CDR3 has 16 amino acids. Deletions cut 4 bases from V and 3 bases from J, with 18 bases between. Germline V gene sequence: CDR1 MDHEN, CDR2 SYDVKM. CDR3 amino acids: CASSYLLVGGKETQYF. The CDR3 DNA reads as TGTGCCAGCAGTTACCTCCTGGTAGGGGGAAAAGAGACCCAGTACTTC.

The genes are TRBV9 and TRBJ2-2, with 8 bases fitting TRBD2. Germline assignment: CDR1 SGDLS and CDR2 YYNGEE. With 2 bases clipped from V and 0 bases from J, the junction kept 3 bases outside the gene matches. CDR3 length: 16 amino acids. The CDR3 is CASSVPGLANTGELFF. The CDR3 DNA reads TGTGCCAGCAGCGTTCCGGGACTAGCGAACACCGGGGAGCTGTTTTTT. Full variable domain (rest looked up from reference TRBV9 and TRBJ2-2): DSGVTQTPKHLITATGQRVTLRCSPRSGDLSVYWYQQSLDQGLQFLIQYYNGEERAKGNILERFSAQQFPDLHSELNLSSLELGDSALYFCASSVPGLANTGELFFGEGSRLTVL.